This T cell receptor beta chain comes out of a study of kidney transplant recipient with SARS-CoV-2 infection. MiXCR, applied by TCRdb to the reads, yields one record per CDR3 protein. The table lists about 240,000 distinct CDR3 sequences, under 35% of them singletons. In its sample, this clonotype was seen many times. The V and J ends lost 0 bases and 4 bases respectively, with 16 bases between them. Germline-derived CDR1 and CDR2 are MNHEY and SVGAGI. This CDR3 comprises 16 residues. Sequencing was performed on a blood sample, taken at baseline and on roughly day 110 from a kidney transplant recipient. This TCR came from a young adult male patient who had COVID-19 and was a kidney transplant recipient. Part of the T cells may come from the graft donor. V and J are TRBV6-5 and TRBJ2-7, with D perhaps matching TRBD1 (5 bases). The CDR3 here is CASSYSTGSAGYEQYF. CDR3 bases: TGTGCCAGCAGTTACTCGACGGGCTCGGCAGGGTACGAGCAGTACTTC.